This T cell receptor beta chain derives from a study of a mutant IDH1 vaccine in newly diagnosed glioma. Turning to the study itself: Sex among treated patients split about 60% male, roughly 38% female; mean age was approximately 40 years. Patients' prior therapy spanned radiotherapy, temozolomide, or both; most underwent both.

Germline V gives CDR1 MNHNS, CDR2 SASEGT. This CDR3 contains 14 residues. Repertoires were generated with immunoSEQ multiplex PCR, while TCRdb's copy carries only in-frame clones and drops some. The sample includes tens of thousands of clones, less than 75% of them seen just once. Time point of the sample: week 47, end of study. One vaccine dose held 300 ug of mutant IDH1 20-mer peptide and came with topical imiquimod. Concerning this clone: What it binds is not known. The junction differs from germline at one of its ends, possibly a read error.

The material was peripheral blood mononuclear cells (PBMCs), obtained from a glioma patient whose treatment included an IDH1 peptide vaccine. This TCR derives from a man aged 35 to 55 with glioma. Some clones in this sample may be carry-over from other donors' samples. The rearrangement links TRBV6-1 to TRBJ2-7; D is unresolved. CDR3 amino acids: CASSEARGSSEQYF. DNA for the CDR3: TGTGCCAGCAGTGAAGCAAGAGGTTCCTCCGAGCAGTACTTC.